This T cell receptor beta chain stems from a study of blood T cell repertoires in COVID-19. Study background: The samples span acute and convalescent COVID-19 from the United States, Italy and Spain. Sample material is recorded as cDNA or gDNA derived from T cells, B-cell-depleted T cells, or PBMCs.

Per the study methods: Nucleated cell number was recorded as an estimate derived from reference gene primer amplification. Sequencing was performed with immunoSEQ multiplex PCR; in TCRdb, only in-frame clones are kept and a portion is missing. D and trimming were read from the DNA, whereas the V and J calls and clone size are those reported in that table. The sample lists 150,000 to 200,000 clones, roughly 82% occurring once. Deletions cut 4 bases from V and 7 bases from J, with 17 bases between. This CDR3 is 16 amino acids long. Germline CDR1 LGHDT, CDR2 YNNKEL (reference sequence). Sequenced material: peripheral blood. The chain couples TRBV3-1 (or the pseudogene TRBV3-2) to TRBJ1-6, with a possible D match to TRBD1 (5 bases). The sequence came from a woman aged 70-85 years with acute or convalescent COVID-19. The CDR3 DNA reads as TGTGCCAGCAGCCGCAGGGTTTGGGAGGGGAATTCACCCCTCCACTTT. This codes for CASSRRVWEGNSPLHF.